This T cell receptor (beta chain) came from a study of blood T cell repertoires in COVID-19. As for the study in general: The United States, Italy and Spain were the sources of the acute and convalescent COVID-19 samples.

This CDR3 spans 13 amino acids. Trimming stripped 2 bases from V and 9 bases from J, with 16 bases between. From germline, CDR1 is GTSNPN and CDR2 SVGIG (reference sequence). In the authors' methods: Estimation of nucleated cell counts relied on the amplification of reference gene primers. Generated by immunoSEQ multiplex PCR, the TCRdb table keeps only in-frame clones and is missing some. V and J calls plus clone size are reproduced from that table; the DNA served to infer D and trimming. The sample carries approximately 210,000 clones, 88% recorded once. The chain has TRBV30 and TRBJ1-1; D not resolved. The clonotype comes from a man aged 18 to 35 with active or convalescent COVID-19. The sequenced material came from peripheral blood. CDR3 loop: CAWSSAQVAQAFF. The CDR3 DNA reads TGTGCCTGGAGTTCCGCTCAGGTCGCTCAAGCTTTCTTT.